This T cell receptor beta chain emerged from a study of cytomegalovirus exposure and HLA in healthy donors. The primer mix had 60 Vbeta and 13 Jbeta primers. The table came from immunoSEQ multiplex PCR; TCRdb's copy has only in-frame clones and leaves some out. The data hold some 190,000 clones, with 76% observed a single time. The CDR3 is 16 residues long. Germline lookup yields CDR1 LNHNV and CDR2 YYDKDF (reference sequence). V lost 0 bases and J lost 2, with 12 bases in between. The V gene is TRBV15, the J gene TRBJ2-3, with D possibly being TRBD2 (5 bases). The receptor comes from a man younger than 30 in good health and CMV-seronegative. The sample was PBMCs. The CDR3: CATSRDPGVTTDTQYF. CDR3 nucleotides: TGTGCCACCAGCAGAGATCCCGGGGTCACCACAGATACGCAGTATTTT. The full variable domain, completed using reference TRBV15 and TRBJ2-3, is DAMVIQNPRYQVTQFGKPVTLSCSQTLNHNVMYWYQQKSSQAPKLLFHYYDKDFNNEADTPDNFQSRRPNTSFCFLDIRSPGLGDTAMYLCATSRDPGVTTDTQYFGPGTRLTVL.